The 10 T cell receptor beta chains presented below share a single source sample, sequenced in a study of OX40 agonist ivuxolimab in advanced cancers. Preparation of the library involved the immunoSEQ multiplex PCR assay. Here the immuneACCESS table is served through TCRdb, limited to in-frame sequences with V and J called. Missing clones are a known gap in these copies; in checked studies unresolved V genes cover under half, and the rest lacks a known reason. The sample has 35,000 to 50,000 clones on record, 85% to 90% of them singletons. Together, the top ten hold 9.5% to 15% of the sample. Specimen: CD4+ or CD8+ T cells sorted from blood, collected in a trial of the OX40 agonist ivuxolimab. These receptors were obtained from an adult with an advanced solid tumor such as melanoma, head and neck, liver or kidney cancer.

The chain carries TRBV7-9 and TRBJ2-3, with 11 bases that match TRBD2. With V trimmed by 5 bases and J by 0 bases, 4 bases remained unmatched. The CDR3 runs to 16 residues. Germline CDR1 is SEHNR and CDR2 is FQNEAQ (reference sequence). The CDR3, as DNA: TGTGCCAGCAGCCCCCGACTAGCGGGAAGCACAGATACGCAGTATTTT. Translated, it gives CASSPRLAGSTDTQYF.

V gene TRBV27 combines with J gene TRBJ1-5; D remains ambiguous. The V and J ends lost 3 bases and 5 bases respectively, with 8 bases between them. Germline V gives CDR1 MNHEY, CDR2 SMNVEV (reference sequence). CDR3 length: 13 residues. The chain's CDR3 is CASSFGMHQPQHF. Here the CDR3 DNA reads TGTGCCAGCAGTTTCGGGATGCATCAGCCCCAGCATTTT.

The V and J genes are TRBV7-8 and TRBJ1-4, with D hard to call. This CDR3 is built from 15 residues. The germline V and J ends were trimmed by 5 bases and 5 bases, with 15 bases remaining between them. Germline V lookup: CDR1 SGHVS, CDR2 FQNEAQ. The CDR3 sequence: CASSVPRNLNEKLFF. The CDR3, as DNA: TGTGCCAGCAGCGTACCGAGGAATTTAAATGAAAAACTGTTTTTT. The whole variable domain, remainder taken from reference TRBV7-8 and TRBJ1-4, is GAGVSQSPRYKVAKRGQDVALRCDPISGHVSLFWYQQALGQGPEFLTYFQNEAQLDKSGLPSDRFFAERPEGSVSTLKIQRTQQEDSAVYLCASSVPRNLNEKLFFGSGTQLSVL.

In this sample, this clone turned up a few times. This CDR3 is also generated by other DNA sequences in the sample. The chain is built from TRBV29-1 and TRBJ2-5, with 8 bases lining up with TRBD2. V trimming: 8 bases; J trimming: 5 bases; junction bases outside the gene matches: 19. Germline CDR1 reads SQVTM; CDR2 reads ANQGSEA. CDR3 length: 16 amino acids. The CDR3 loop is CSTLGKTGGGRETQYF. The CDR3 bases are TGCAGCACGCTCGGAAAGACGGGAGGGGGGCGGGAGACCCAGTACTTC.

This rearrangement joins TRBV5-6 to TRBJ2-3; maybe TRBD1 (8 bases). CDR3 length equals 17 residues. V was pared by 4 bases and J by 3 bases, with 21 bases between. Germline V CDR1 and CDR2: SGHDT, YYEEEE. The DNA for the CDR3 is TGTGCCAGCAGCCTCAACCAGGACAGGGAGGGAACAGATACGCAGTATTTT. Protein sequence: CASSLNQDREGTDTQYF.

The rearrangement joins TRBV4-2 to TRBJ2-6; D uncertain. Trimming removed 3 bases from V and 0 bases from J, with 6 bases in between. Germline V CDR1 and CDR2: LGHNA, YNFKEQ. The CDR3 is 15 amino acids. The CDR3 DNA reads as TGTGCCAGCAGCCATCTTCTCTCTGGGGCCAACGTCCTGACTTTC. It yields the protein CASSHLLSGANVLTF.

This rearrangement joins TRBV7-8 to TRBJ2-7; 9 bases line up with TRBD2. Germline-derived CDR1 and CDR2 are SGHVS and FQNEAQ. The trim removed 8 bases at V and 1 base at J, leaving 21 bases unmatched. The CDR3 covers 19 residues. The CDR3 DNA reads as TGTGCCAGCCTACAAATTCCAAGGACTAGCGAAGATCTTTCCTACGAGCAGTACTTC. This translates into CASLQIPRTSEDLSYEQYF.

This chain uses TRBV11-3 with TRBJ2-3; D call uncertain. The CDR3 loop spans 12 amino acids. Trimming pared 5 bases from V and 6 bases from J, leaving 9 bases between. Looked up from germline, CDR1 is SGHNT and CDR2 is YENEEA. The CDR3 reads CASSPGSDTQYF. In DNA, the CDR3 is TGTGCCAGCAGCCCGGGCAGCGATACGCAGTATTTT.

The chain recombines TRBV10-2 with TRBJ1-1; 9 bases are shared with TRBD1. The germline V gene encodes CDR1 WSHSY and CDR2 SAAADI. The CDR3 length is 16 residues. V trimming: 8 bases; J trimming: 4 bases; junction bases outside the gene matches: 14. The CDR3 bases are TGCGCCAGCCAAGAAGGGACAGGGATTGAGGGCACTGAAGCTTTCTTT. Translating gives CASQEGTGIEGTEAFF.

V usage is TRBV23-1 and J usage is TRBJ1-2, with D possibly being TRBD1 (5 bases). TRBV23-1 has ORF status, its function being uncertain. CDR3 length: 14 amino acids. Trimming pared 2 bases from V and 3 bases from J, leaving 10 bases between. The DNA of the CDR3 is TGCGCCAGCAGTCAAGGCGGCAGGGACTATGGCTACACCTTC. Translated: CASSQGGRDYGYTF.